This TCR beta chain was captured by sequencing in a study of T cells in Graves' hyperthyroidism and ophthalmopathy. Amplification yielded TCR beta CDR3 regions, with RNA transcripts as the source. HTBI primers were employed in a first-round RT-PCR of the TCR CDR3. MiXCR, applied by TCRdb to the multiplex PCR reads, yields one record per CDR3 protein. The sample yields some 600,000 distinct CDR3 sequences, 11% to 15% seen once. This clonotype was observed a handful of times. A much bigger clone sits one base away, suggesting this may be a read error. A read error is likely, as this CDR3 ends without the conserved phenylalanine or tryptophan. The V gene's germline CDR1 is MDHEN and CDR2 SYDVKM. Trimming at V came to 5 bases and at J to 0 bases, leaving 2 bases not matched to a gene. The CDR3 runs 14 residues.

The sequence was collected from a woman between 25 and 40 years old with Graves' hyperthyroidism that later progressed to Graves' ophthalmopathy. Sequencing used blood. The V call is TRBV28, the J call TRBJ1-1; 8 nucleotides agree with TRBD1. The CDR3 loop reads CASSGQGMNTEAFL. The CDR3 bases are TGTGCCAGCAGTGGACAGGGAATGAACACTGAAGCTTTCCTT.